This TCR beta chain was observed in a study of metastatic and nonmetastatic thyroid tumors. TCRdb reprocessed the PCR reads via MiXCR. The sample yields roughly 71,000 clones, roughly 18% seen once. This clone was found many times. CDR1 and CDR2 (germline): MGHRA, YSYEKL. The junction had 18 bases not matched to a gene; V was cut back by 4 bases and J by 7 bases. CDR3 length: 18 residues. There were no patients who had received any treatment before thyroid surgery. The rearrangement links TRBV4-1 to TRBJ1-1, with 10 nucleotides matching TRBD1. The sample comprised blood. The receptor comes from a female donor with papillary thyroid cancer or a benign thyroid nodule (not recorded which). Some clones in this sample may be carry-over from other donors' samples. CDR3 bases: TGCGCCAGCAGCCTGATACTGCTAAGGGACAGGGGAAGAGGTGAAGCTTTCTTT. Its translation: CASSLILLRDRGRGEAFF.